This TCR beta chain was recorded in a study of T cells in Graves' hyperthyroidism and ophthalmopathy. Study-level points and caveats: The majority of expanded thyroid clonotypes above 0.001 also appeared in blood. Using 13 V-J features, a model discriminated ophthalmopathy from stable hyperthyroidism.

RNA transcripts provided the source from which TCR beta CDR3 regions were amplified. RT-PCR in the first round (using the HTBI primer set) targeted the TCR CDR3. TCRdb ran MiXCR on the multiplex PCR reads and lists one entry per CDR3 protein. Of around 380,000 distinct CDR3 sequences in the sample, approximately 13% were seen once. Lactation, pregnancy, other autoimmune disease or uncontrolled infection excluded patients. In making diagnoses, clinical symptoms, serum thyroxine and TRAb, thyroid ultrasound and orbital computed tomography were all used. Of note for this clonotype: Its antigen remains unknown.

Germline CDR1 reads KGHDR; CDR2 reads SFDVKD. CDR3 length: 14 residues. After removal of 4 bases from V and 2 bases from J, the junction contained 3 bases not matched to a gene. The genes are TRBV24-1 and TRBJ2-7; the match to TRBD1 covers 8 bases. The TCR originated in a young man with Graves' hyperthyroidism that later progressed to Graves' ophthalmopathy. The sample was blood. This CDR3 is CATSDRTGTYEQYF. CDR3 in DNA: TGTGCCACCAGTGACCGGACAGGGACCTACGAGCAGTACTTC.